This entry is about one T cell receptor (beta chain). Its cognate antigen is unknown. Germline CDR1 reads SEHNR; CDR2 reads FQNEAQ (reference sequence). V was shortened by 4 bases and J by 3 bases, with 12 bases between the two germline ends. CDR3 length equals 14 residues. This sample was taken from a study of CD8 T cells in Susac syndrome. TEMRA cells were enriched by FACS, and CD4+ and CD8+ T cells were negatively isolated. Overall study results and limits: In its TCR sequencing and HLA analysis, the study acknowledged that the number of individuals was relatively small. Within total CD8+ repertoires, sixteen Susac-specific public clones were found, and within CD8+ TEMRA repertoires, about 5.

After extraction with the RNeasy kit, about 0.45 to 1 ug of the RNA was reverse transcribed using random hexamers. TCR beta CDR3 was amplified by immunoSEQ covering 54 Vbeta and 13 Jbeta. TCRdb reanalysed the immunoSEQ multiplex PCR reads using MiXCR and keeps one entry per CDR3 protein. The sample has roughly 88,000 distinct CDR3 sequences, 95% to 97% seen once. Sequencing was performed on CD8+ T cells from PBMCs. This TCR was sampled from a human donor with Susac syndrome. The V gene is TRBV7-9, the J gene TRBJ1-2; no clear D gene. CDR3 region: CASSSPIGDYGYTF. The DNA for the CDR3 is TGTGCCAGCAGCTCCCCAATAGGAGACTATGGCTACACCTTC.